This T cell receptor beta chain was sequenced for a study of T-cell reconstitution after alpha-beta-depleted transplantation in children. This clonotype was counted a few times. Unmatched junction bases numbered 19, after V lost 6 bases and J lost 9 bases. Germline V gene lookup returns CDR1 MDHEN and CDR2 SYDVKM. The CDR3 extends over 18 amino acids. Unique molecular identifiers tagged the TCRbeta library. TCRdb reanalysed the PCR reads using MiXCR and keeps one entry per CDR3 protein. The sample consists of around 230,000 distinct CDR3 sequences, more than 15% of them appearing once. The receptor's source is a male patient aged 2 to 9 who had a stem cell transplant for acute lymphoblastic leukemia, so the T cells may come from the graft donor. The source was PBMCs, mostly from graft donor cells, collected 360 days after TCRalphabeta/CD19-depleted stem cell transplant. The V and J genes are TRBV28 and TRBJ2-5; 13 bases are a match to TRBD2. The CDR3 nucleotides are TGTGCCAGCAGCCAGATACTAGCGGGAGGGCGTCTATGGTGGGCCCAGTACTTC. Protein: CASSQILAGGRLWWAQYF.